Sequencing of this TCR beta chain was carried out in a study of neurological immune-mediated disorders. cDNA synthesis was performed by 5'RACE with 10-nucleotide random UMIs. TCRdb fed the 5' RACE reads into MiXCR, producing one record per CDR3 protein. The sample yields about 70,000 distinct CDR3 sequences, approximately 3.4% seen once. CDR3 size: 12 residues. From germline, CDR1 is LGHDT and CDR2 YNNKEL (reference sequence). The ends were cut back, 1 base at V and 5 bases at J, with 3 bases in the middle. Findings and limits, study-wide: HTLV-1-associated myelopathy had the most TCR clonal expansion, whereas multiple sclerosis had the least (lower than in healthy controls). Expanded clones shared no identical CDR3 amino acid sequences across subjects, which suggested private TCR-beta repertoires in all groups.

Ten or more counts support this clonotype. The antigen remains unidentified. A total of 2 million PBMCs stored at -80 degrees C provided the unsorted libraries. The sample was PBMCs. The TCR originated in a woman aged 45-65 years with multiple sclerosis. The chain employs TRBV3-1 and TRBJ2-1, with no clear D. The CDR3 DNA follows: TGTGCCAGCAGCCAAGGCGACAATGAGCAGTTCTTC. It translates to CASSQGDNEQFF.